A single sample gave rise to the 17 T cell receptor beta chains below, sequenced in a study of blood T cell repertoires in COVID-19. The protocol was immunoSEQ multiplex PCR, while the TCRdb copy is restricted to in-frame clones and leaves out a portion. Here the sample spans some 42,000 clones, 70% to 90% being singletons. The source material was peripheral blood. Receptors originate from a human donor in a cohort sampled during active COVID-19.

The chain recombines TRBV24-1 with TRBJ1-3, with a weak D call TRBD1 (5 bases). Germline loops: CDR1 KGHDR, CDR2 SFDVKD. The CDR3 has 14 residues. The V end lost 3 bases, the J end lost 4 bases, and 9 bases lay between the germline ends. CDR3 DNA sequence: TGTGCCACCAGTGATGCAGGGTCCGGAAACACCATATATTTT. Translating it yields CATSDAGSGNTIYF.

This chain links TRBV11-2 with TRBJ2-7, with D maybe TRBD1 (6 bases). Trimming removed 3 bases from V and 6 bases from J, with 15 bases in between. Germline loops: CDR1 SGHAT, CDR2 FQNNGV. This CDR3 contains 14 residues. This CDR3 reads CASSFQDSSSEQYF. CDR3 DNA sequence: TGTGCCAGCAGCTTTCAGGACAGCTCGTCCGAGCAGTACTTC. The whole variable domain, filled in from reference TRBV11-2 and TRBJ2-7, reads EAGVAQSPRYKIIEKRQSVAFWCNPISGHATLYWYQQILGQGPKLLIQFQNNGVVDDSQLPKDRFSAERLKGVDSTLKIQPAKLEDSAVYLCASSFQDSSSEQYFGPGTRLTVT.

V gene TRBV10-3 combines with J gene TRBJ2-2, with D perhaps TRBD1 (6 bases). The CDR3 is made up of 14 amino acids. V dropped 6 bases and J dropped 4 bases, with 12 bases sitting between them. Germline CDR1 reads ENHRY; CDR2 reads SYGVKD. The CDR3: CAIREQGATGELFF. For the CDR3, the DNA is TGTGCCATCAGGGAACAGGGTGCCACCGGGGAGCTGTTTTTT.

V and J are TRBV14 and TRBJ2-1; 7 nucleotides line up with TRBD2. This CDR3 has 15 amino acids. Germline V gene lookup returns CDR1 SGHDN and CDR2 FVKESK. After removal of 3 bases from V and 4 bases from J, the junction contained 6 bases not matched to a gene. Here the CDR3 DNA reads TGTGCCAGCAGCCAGCCGGGACTACCTTACAATGAGCAGTTCTTC. Amino acids: CASSQPGLPYNEQFF.

The rearrangement uses TRBV30 and TRBJ2-4; 7 bases are a match to TRBD1. Trimming at V came to 8 bases and at J to 1 base, leaving 8 bases not matched to a gene. This CDR3 region has 14 residues. Germline CDR1 reads GTSNPN; CDR2 reads SVGIG (reference sequence). This chain's CDR3 is CAHSVRGAKNIQYF. CDR3 DNA sequence: TGTGCCCATAGCGTCAGGGGGGCCAAAAACATTCAGTACTTC.

The CDR3 region is CAIRGAGGTGDTEAFF. CDR3 DNA: TGTGCCATCAGGGGAGCCGGAGGGACCGGGGACACTGAAGCTTTCTTT. The V call is TRBV10-3, the J call TRBJ1-1; maybe TRBD1 (5 bases). Germline CDR1 is ENHRY and CDR2 is SYGVKD. CDR3 length: 16 amino acids. Between the trimmed V and J ends, which lost 6 bases and 3 bases, there was a span of 20 bases.

The chain links TRBV30 to TRBJ2-5, with a tentative D call TRBD1 (5 bases). CDR1 is GTSNPN, CDR2 SVGIG, per germline (reference sequence). This CDR3 spans 14 amino acids. The germline V and J ends were trimmed by 2 bases and 5 bases, with 15 bases remaining between them. Here the CDR3 reads CAWSTLGPPETQYF. The CDR3 DNA is TGTGCCTGGAGTACCCTGGGGCCCCCGGAGACCCAGTACTTC.

This chain links TRBV24-1 with TRBJ2-5, with 7 bases fitting TRBD2. Germline V gives CDR1 KGHDR, CDR2 SFDVKD. The V gene end was trimmed by 2 bases and the J gene end by 3 bases; junction bases not matched to a gene: 2. This CDR3 has 14 amino acids. The CDR3 coding sequence is TGTGCCACCAGTGATTGGGGGGGGGAAGAGACCCAGTACTTC. This sequence encodes CATSDWGGEETQYF.

J is TRBJ2-7 and V is TRBV27; perhaps TRBD1 as D (5 bases). The CDR3 is 14 amino acids. The germline gives CDR1 MNHEY, CDR2 SMNVEV (reference sequence). The V and J ends lost 2 bases and 4 bases respectively, with 12 bases between them. The CDR3 DNA reads as TGTGCCAGCAGTTTAAGGCAGGGCCGGTACGAGCAGTACTTC. Its protein is CASSLRQGRYEQYF.

The rearrangement uses TRBV6-5 and TRBJ2-1, with 9 bases matching TRBD2. Germline values: CDR1 MNHEY, CDR2 SVGAGI. CDR3 size: 16 residues. The V and J ends lost 4 bases and 9 bases, in that order; junction bases with no gene match: 13. For the CDR3, the DNA is TGTGCCAGCAGTTCAGTTCGCGGGGGGGGGCGAGGTGAGCAGTTCTTC. This gives the protein CASSSVRGGGRGEQFF.

The chain carries TRBV2 and TRBJ1-1; 7 nucleotides line up with TRBD1. CDR3 size: 13 residues. CDR1 and CDR2 from the germline V gene are SNHLY and FYNNEI. With 5 bases clipped from V and 2 bases from J, the junction kept 2 bases outside the gene matches. The CDR3: CASSNRGNTEAFF. Written as DNA, the CDR3 is TGTGCCAGCAGTAACAGGGGAAACACTGAAGCTTTCTTT.

This clone was counted once. The rearrangement uses TRBV5-1 and TRBJ2-7; TRBD2 aligns across 8 bases. Germline loops: CDR1 SGHRS, CDR2 YFSETQ. The CDR3 contains 15 residues. J gave up 1 base and V 4 bases, and 7 bases lay outside the gene matches. Here the CDR3 reads CASSVPGGNSYEQYF. CDR3 DNA sequence: TGCGCCAGCAGCGTTCCGGGGGGGAATTCCTACGAGCAGTACTTC.

This clone was picked up one time. The chain combines TRBV5-1 with TRBJ2-4; weak D call: TRBD1 (6 bases). V was shortened by 4 bases and J by 3 bases, with 11 bases between the two germline ends. The CDR3 runs 14 residues. Per the germline V gene, CDR1 is SGHRS and CDR2 is YFSETQ. In nucleotides, the CDR3 is TGCGCCAGCAGCGCAGGGGATGTCAAAAACATTCAGTACTTC. It encodes CASSAGDVKNIQYF. Drawing the rest from reference TRBV5-1 and TRBJ2-4, the complete variable domain is KAGVTQTPRYLIKTRGQQVTLSCSPISGHRSVSWYQQTPGQGLQFLFEYFSETQRNKGNFPGRFSGRQFSNSRSEMNVSTLELGDSALYLCASSAGDVKNIQYFGAGTRLSVL.

The J gene is TRBJ2-1, the V gene TRBV10-3; perhaps TRBD2 as D (7 bases). Germline V lookup: CDR1 ENHRY, CDR2 SYGVKD. V gave up 7 bases and J gave up 10 bases, with 17 bases separating them. The CDR3 loop spans 13 amino acids. In DNA, the CDR3 is TGTGCCATCACGATCGGGGGGCTGGAGGAGCAGTTCTTC. Amino acid sequence: CAITIGGLEEQFF.

The gene calls are TRBV11-3 and TRBJ2-1, with a weak D call TRBD1 (8 bases). The CDR3 contains 18 residues. Germline CDR1 is SGHNT and CDR2 is YENEEA. The germline V and J ends were trimmed by 1 base and 1 base, with 17 bases remaining between them. The CDR3 DNA reads TGTGCCAGCAGCTTAGGACAGGGGAGGGGGGTTTCCTACAATGAGCAGTTCTTC. Its protein is CASSLGQGRGVSYNEQFF. The entire variable domain, with the rest obtained from reference TRBV11-3 and TRBJ2-1, is as follows: EAGVVQSPRYKIIEKKQPVAFWCNPISGHNTLYWYLQNLGQGPELLIRYENEEAVDDSQLPKDRFSAERLKGVDSTLKIQPAELGDSAVYLCASSLGQGRGVSYNEQFFGPGTRLTVL.

The chain combines TRBV7-2 with TRBJ2-3, with a weak D call TRBD2 (6 bases). Deletions cut 8 bases from V and 4 bases from J, with 13 bases between. Germline CDR1 is SGHTA and CDR2 is FQGNSA. The CDR3 is 13 residues long. The DNA for the CDR3 is TGTGCCAGCCGACGAAGCGGGTCAGATACGCAGTATTTT. Amino acid sequence: CASRRSGSDTQYF.

The V and J genes are TRBV7-3 and TRBJ2-3; tentative D call: TRBD2 (7 bases). The CDR3 has 15 residues. V lost 2 bases and J 5 bases, leaving 14 bases between the germline ends. CDR1 and CDR2 (germline): SGHTA, FQGTGA. In nucleotides, the CDR3 is TGTGCCAGCAGCTTATTAGGGGGGGCCATAGATACGCAGTATTTT. Its translation is CASSLLGGAIDTQYF. The variable domain in full, with the rest retrieved from reference TRBV7-3 and TRBJ2-3, is GAGVSQTPSNKVTEKGKYVELRCDPISGHTALYWYRQSLGQGPEFLIYFQGTGAADDSGLPNDRFFAVRPEGSVSTLKIQRTERGDSAVYLCASSLLGGAIDTQYFGPGTRLTVL.